The rows below give T cell receptor beta chains drawn from one sample of a study of T cells in Graves' hyperthyroidism and ophthalmopathy. TCRdb reprocessed the multiplex PCR reads via MiXCR and lists one record per CDR3 protein. Altogether fewer than 500,000 distinct CDR3 sequences are present, approximately 15% being singletons, with the ten largest covering 13%. Specimen: blood. The source is a man in his late teens or twenties with Graves' ophthalmopathy. Each CDR3 is given without its conserved first and last residue.

>TRBV6-1|TRBJ1-5
ASRFGPNQPQH
>TRBV6-5|TRBJ2-7
ASSYSQRRAYEQY
>TRBV9|TRBJ2-1
ASSVKLVERGGDYNEQF
>TRBV29-1|TRBJ2-3
SVRTGVTDTQY
>TRBV12-3/TRBV12-4|TRBJ2-5
ASSSESYQETQY
>TRBV7-2|TRBJ2-5
ASSLVVLPAQETQY
>TRBV5-1|TRBJ2-3
ASSVLTGPGDTQY
>TRBV19|TRBJ2-7
ASSAETTYEQY
>TRBV12-3/TRBV12-4|TRBJ2-6
ASTPSLAGRTEANVLT
>TRBV6-1|TRBJ2-7
ASSHLVASSYEQY
>TRBV11-2|TRBJ2-1
ASSIMGAGQF
>TRBV2|TRBJ2-7
ASSTNYEQY
>TRBV4-1|TRBJ1-2
ASSPLDSDNYGYT
>TRBV5-6|TRBJ2-5
ASSLEAVRAQETQY
>TRBV6-1|TRBJ2-3
ASSRTGQVGDTQY
>TRBV6-6|TRBJ2-3
ASSYQASGGPWDTQY
>TRBV6-1|TRBJ1-1
ASKPYQVGNIEAF
>TRBV18|TRBJ1-3
ASSPPGQGNTIY
>TRBV20-1|TRBJ2-5
SGGVTSGAQETQY
>TRBV7-3|TRBJ2-7
ASSLTEVLAGGSNEQY
>TRBV6-1|TRBJ2-7
ASSYLGRSDEQY
>TRBV20-1|TRBJ1-2
SARTWVVGNYGYT
>TRBV5-5|TRBJ1-4
ASSGPLQGANEKLF
>TRBV7-2|TRBJ1-2
ASSLTPGQGGYGYT
>TRBV5-4|TRBJ1-4
ASSRDRGHEKLF
>TRBV7-9|TRBJ2-5
ASSHIGGRETQY
>TRBV19|TRBJ2-1
ASGTSGSNEQF
>TRBV18|TRBJ2-5
ASSPLPSARETQY
>TRBV6-2/TRBV6-3|TRBJ2-5
ASSFRLAGAQETQY